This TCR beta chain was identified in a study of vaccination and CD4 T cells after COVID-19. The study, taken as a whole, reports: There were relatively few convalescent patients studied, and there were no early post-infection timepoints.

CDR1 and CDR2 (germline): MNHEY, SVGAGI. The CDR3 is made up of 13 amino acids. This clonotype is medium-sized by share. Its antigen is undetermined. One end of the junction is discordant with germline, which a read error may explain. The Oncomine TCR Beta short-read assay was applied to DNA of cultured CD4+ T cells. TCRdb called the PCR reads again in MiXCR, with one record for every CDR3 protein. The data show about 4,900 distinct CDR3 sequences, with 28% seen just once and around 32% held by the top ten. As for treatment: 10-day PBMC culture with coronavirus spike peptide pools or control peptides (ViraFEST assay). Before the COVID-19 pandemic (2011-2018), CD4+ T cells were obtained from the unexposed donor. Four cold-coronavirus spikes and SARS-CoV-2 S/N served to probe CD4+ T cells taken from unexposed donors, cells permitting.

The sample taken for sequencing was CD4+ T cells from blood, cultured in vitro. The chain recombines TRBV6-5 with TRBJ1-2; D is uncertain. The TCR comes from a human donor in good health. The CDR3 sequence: CASTYGPLDGYTF. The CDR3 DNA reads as TGTGCCAGCACTTACGGGCCGTTGGATGGCTACACCTTC.